This T cell receptor beta chain was documented in a study of shared T cell receptors in the human thymus. Trimming cost V 4 bases and J 12 bases, with 16 bases left between them. The CDR3 runs 13 residues. Germline V gene data show CDR1 as MNHNS and CDR2 as SASEGT. The table came from immunoSEQ multiplex PCR; TCRdb's copy has only in-frame clones and leaves some out. The sample shows about 660,000 clones, approximately 89% of them seen only once. These data were likewise used in another study, on human thymus T cells.

The rearrangement joins TRBV6-1 to TRBJ2-1, with D possibly TRBD2 on 5 matching bases. Sequencing input: thymocytes. This TCR came from a boy younger than two with a congenital heart defect. CDR3 bases: TGTGCCAGCAGTGGAGGGCAGTCAGCAGCGCAGTTCTTC. Protein: CASSGGQSAAQFF.